The present T cell receptor (beta chain) was sequenced within a study of blood T cell repertoires in COVID-19. On the study more broadly: The samples span acute and convalescent COVID-19 from the United States, Italy and Spain. Sources were T cells, B-cell-depleted T cells, or PBMCs; the material itself was cDNA or gDNA.

V was clipped by 7 bases and J by 3 bases; unmatched bases: 11. This CDR3 has 16 residues. Germline V gene sequence: CDR1 LGHNA, CDR2 YNFKEQ. In the authors' workflow: For nucleated cells, counts were estimated from reference gene primer amplification. The method was immunoSEQ multiplex PCR; TCRdb's version includes in-frame clones alone and lacks a portion of them. The V and J calls and the clone size are those of that table, but D and trimming were determined from the DNA. The sample lists some 140,000 clones; roughly 89% were seen once. This clone was seen only once. Specimen: peripheral blood. The rearrangement links TRBV4-2 to TRBJ1-4, with TRBD1 identical over 7 bases. The source is a man aged 50 to 60 with acute or convalescent COVID-19. CDR3 region: CASNTGEATANEKLFF. The CDR3 DNA reads as TGTGCCAGCAACACAGGGGAAGCAACCGCTAATGAAAAACTGTTTTTT.